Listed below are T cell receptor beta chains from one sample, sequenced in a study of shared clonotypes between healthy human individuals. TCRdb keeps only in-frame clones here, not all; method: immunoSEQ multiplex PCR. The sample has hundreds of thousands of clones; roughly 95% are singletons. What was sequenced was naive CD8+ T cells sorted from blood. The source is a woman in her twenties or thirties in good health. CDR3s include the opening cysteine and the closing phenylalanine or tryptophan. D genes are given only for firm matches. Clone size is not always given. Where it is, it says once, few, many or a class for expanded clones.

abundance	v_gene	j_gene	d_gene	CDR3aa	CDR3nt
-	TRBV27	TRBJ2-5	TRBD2	CASSFLAEDQETQYF	TGTGCCAGCAGTTTCCTAGCGGAGGACCAAGAGACCCAGTACTTC
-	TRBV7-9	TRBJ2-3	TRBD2	CASRQTSGLVTDTQYF	TGTGCCAGCAGGCAAACTAGCGGACTTGTCACAGATACGCAGTATTTT
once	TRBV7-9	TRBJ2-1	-	CASSLAAREQFF	TGTGCCAGCAGCTTGGCCGCTCGGGAGCAGTTCTTC
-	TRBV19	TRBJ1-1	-	CASSISGIRNTEAFF	TGTGCCAGTAGTATTAGCGGCATCAGGAACACTGAAGCTTTCTTT
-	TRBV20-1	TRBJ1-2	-	CSARGSLHYTF	TGCAGTGCTAGGGGATCTTTACACTACACCTTC
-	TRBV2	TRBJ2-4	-	CAVLRVLLQGAKNIQYF	TGTGCAGTACTCCGGGTCCTCCTTCAAGGGGCCAAAAACATTCAGTACTTC
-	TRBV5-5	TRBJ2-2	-	CARGANTGELFF	TGTGCTAGGGGAGCTAACACCGGGGAGCTGTTTTTT
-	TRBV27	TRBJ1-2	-	CASSHGVNYGYTF	TGTGCCAGCAGCCATGGGGTAAACTATGGCTACACCTTC
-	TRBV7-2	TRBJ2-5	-	CASSLVGGIRETQYF	TGTGCCAGCAGCTTAGTGGGGGGCATCCGGGAGACCCAGTACTTC
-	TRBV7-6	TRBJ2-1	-	CASSLGSGTKTFF	TGTGCCAGCAGCTTAGGAAGCGGCACCAAGACGTTCTTC
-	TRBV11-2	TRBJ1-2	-	CASSFRGQNGYTF	TGTGCCAGCAGCTTCCGGGGGCAGAATGGCTACACCTTC
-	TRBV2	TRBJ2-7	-	CASSEESAEQYF	TGTGCCAGCAGTGAAGAGAGTGCTGAGCAGTACTTC
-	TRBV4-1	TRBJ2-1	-	CASSQALVGSYNEQFF	TGCGCCAGCAGCCAAGCCCTGGTCGGCAGTTACAATGAGCAGTTCTTC
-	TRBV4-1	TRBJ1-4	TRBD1	CASSQVLHTRDSNEKLFF	TGCGCCAGCAGCCAAGTCCTTCACACCCGGGACAGTAATGAAAAACTGTTTTTT
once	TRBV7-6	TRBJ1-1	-	CASSLITPPEAFF	TGTGCCAGCAGCTTAATAACACCTCCTGAAGCTTTCTTT
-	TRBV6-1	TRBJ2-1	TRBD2	CAAQGLAEQFF	TGTGCCGCACAGGGACTAGCCGAGCAGTTCTTC
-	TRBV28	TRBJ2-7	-	CASSLIPLADTYEQYF	TGTGCCAGCAGTTTAATCCCACTAGCCGATACCTACGAGCAGTACTTC
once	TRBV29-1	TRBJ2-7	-	CSVGAEGSYEQYF	TGCAGCGTTGGGGCAGAAGGGAGCTACGAGCAGTACTTC
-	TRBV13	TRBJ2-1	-	CASSFVTVYNEQFF	TGTGCCAGCAGCTTCGTGACAGTATACAATGAGCAGTTCTTC
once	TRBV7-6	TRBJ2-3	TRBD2	CASSQLAGVGADTQYF	TGTGCCAGCAGCCAACTAGCGGGAGTTGGGGCAGATACGCAGTATTTT
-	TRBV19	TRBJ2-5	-	CASSIESGRSPLETQYF	TGTGCCAGTAGTATAGAGTCGGGACGGAGCCCTCTAGAGACCCAGTACTTC
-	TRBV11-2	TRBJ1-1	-	CASSPEGWPEAFF	TGTGCCAGCAGCCCCGAGGGGTGGCCTGAAGCTTTCTTT
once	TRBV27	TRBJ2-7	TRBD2	CASSLSSGGSYEQYF	TGTGCCAGCAGTTTGTCTAGCGGGGGCTCCTACGAGCAGTACTTC
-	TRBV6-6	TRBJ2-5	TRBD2	CASSPTSGQETQYF	TGTGCCAGCAGTCCGACTAGCGGACAAGAGACCCAGTACTTC
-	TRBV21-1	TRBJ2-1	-	CASSKVKGAQNNEQFF	TGTGCCAGCAGCAAAGTTAAGGGGGCGCAGAACAATGAGCAGTTCTTC
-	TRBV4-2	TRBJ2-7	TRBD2	CASSQGGTSPAYEQYF	TGTGCCAGCAGCCAAGGCGGGACTAGCCCCGCCTACGAGCAGTACTTC
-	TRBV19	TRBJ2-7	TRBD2	CASSIASGIYEQYF	TGTGCCAGTAGTATCGCTAGCGGGATTTACGAGCAGTACTTC
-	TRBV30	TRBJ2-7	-	CAWSVLYEQYF	TGTGCCTGGAGTGTCTTGTACGAGCAGTACTTC
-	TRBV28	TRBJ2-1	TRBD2	CATLPPGLAGDYEQFF	TGTGCCACCCTACCGCCGGGGCTAGCGGGAGATTATGAGCAGTTCTTC
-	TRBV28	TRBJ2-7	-	CASSEMGQLYEQYF	TGTGCCAGCAGTGAAATGGGACAACTCTACGAGCAGTACTTC
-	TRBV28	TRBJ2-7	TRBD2	CASSLAGGINEQYF	TGTGCCAGCAGTTTGGCGGGAGGGATCAACGAGCAGTACTTC
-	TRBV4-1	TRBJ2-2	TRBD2	CASSQVGLAATGELFF	TGCGCCAGCAGCCAAGTGGGACTAGCGGCCACCGGGGAGCTGTTTTTT
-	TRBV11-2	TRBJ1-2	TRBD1	CASRGFGERQGDGYTF	TGTGCCAGCAGGGGTTTTGGAGAAAGACAGGGGGACGGCTACACCTTC
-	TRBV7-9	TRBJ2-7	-	CASVGDVIPYEQYF	TGTGCCAGCGTGGGGGACGTAATTCCCTACGAGCAGTACTTC
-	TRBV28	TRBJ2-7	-	CASSSLDGAYEQYF	TGTGCCAGCAGTTCCCTAGACGGGGCCTACGAGCAGTACTTC
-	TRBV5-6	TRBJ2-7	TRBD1	CASSSGTGQALYEQYF	TGTGCCAGCAGCTCAGGGACGGGACAGGCACTCTACGAGCAGTACTTC
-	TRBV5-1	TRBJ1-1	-	CASSLEGDAEAFF	TGCGCCAGCAGCTTGGAGGGTGACGCTGAAGCTTTCTTT
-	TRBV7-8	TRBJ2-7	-	CASSPKTIDEQYF	TGTGCCAGCAGCCCCAAAACCATTGACGAGCAGTACTTC
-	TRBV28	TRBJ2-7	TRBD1	CATLPPGQGREQYF	TGTGCCACACTCCCCCCGGGACAGGGGCGCGAGCAGTACTTC
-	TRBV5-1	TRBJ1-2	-	CASSPRGGSEGYTF	TGCGCCAGCAGCCCCCGGGGCGGTAGTGAAGGCTACACCTTC
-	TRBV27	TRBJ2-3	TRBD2	CASSPLAISTDTQYF	TGTGCCAGCAGCCCACTAGCGATAAGCACAGATACGCAGTATTTT
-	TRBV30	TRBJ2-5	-	CAWSLKRETQYF	TGTGCCTGGAGCCTTAAGCGGGAGACCCAGTACTTC
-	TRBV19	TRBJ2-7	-	CASSMRPGGTYEQYF	TGTGCCAGTAGTATGCGCCCCGGGGGCACCTACGAGCAGTACTTC
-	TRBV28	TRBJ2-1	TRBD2	CASTRLAVNEQFF	TGTGCCAGCACCCGACTAGCGGTTAATGAGCAGTTCTTC
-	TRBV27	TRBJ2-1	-	CASSFDIRNEQFF	TGTGCCAGCAGTTTCGATATCCGGAATGAGCAGTTCTTC
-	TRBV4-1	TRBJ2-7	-	CASSQGPKQYF	TGCGCCAGCAGCCAAGGACCTAAACAGTACTTC
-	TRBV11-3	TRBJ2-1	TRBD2	CASSLGGLVRSDEQFF	TGTGCCAGCAGCTTAGGTGGACTAGTGCGGAGCGATGAGCAGTTCTTC
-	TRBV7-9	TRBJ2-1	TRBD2	CASRPRTSVYEQFF	TGTGCCAGCAGACCACGGACTAGTGTGTATGAGCAGTTCTTC